The T cell receptor (beta chain) described here comes from a study of blood T cell repertoires in COVID-19 (dated by TCRdb to about 2020). As for the study more broadly: Samples covering the acute and convalescent phases of COVID-19 were provided by collaborators in the United States, Italy and Spain. Sample metadata almost always included a de-identified subject ID, COVID-19 status, age in years and sex. The repertoires were made available in a free public database intended to serve as a resource for research on the immune response to SARS-CoV-2. Where available, HLA class I and class II types were obtained from metadata supplied by the sample provider rather than from assay-based typing. The prospective study material was composed of cDNA or gDNA derived from T cells, B-cell-depleted T cells, or PBMCs. Samples came from the ongoing ImmuneRACE study (first 160 participants) plus 1,254 subjects from 6 global collaborators. Subjects who had been exposed to COVID-19, were actively infected with it, or had recovered from it provided the deeply sampled blood TCRbeta repertoires that made up the dataset.

The CDR1 and CDR2 encoded by the germline V gene are SQVTM and ANQGSEA. V was cut back by 6 bases and J by 2 bases, leaving a gap of 22 bases between them. Including the terminal cysteine and phenylalanine, the CDR3 comprises 16 residues. CDR3 DNA only is kept here, 48 bases in frame from base 1. This clone has just a few counts. Its antigen target is currently unknown. Base qualities are missing; no much larger clone stands one base away. TCRbeta CDR3 regions were amplified from genomic DNA using the immunoSEQ Assay, a bias-controlled multiplex PCR. In the original analysis: The number of nucleated cells in each sample was estimated by amplification of reference gene primers within the assay. Sequence reads were collapsed and filtered to measure the absolute abundance of every unique TCRbeta CDR3 rearrangement. For each sample, productive Simpson clonality was calculated as the square root of Simpson's diversity index across productive rearrangements. TCRdb mirrors the immuneACCESS table, restricted to in-frame sequences. Some clones are absent from its copies; in checked studies, under half trace to an unresolved V gene, and the reason for the others is unknown. That table furnishes V, J and clone size, whereas the DNA furnished D and trimming. The sample has around 370,000 clones on record, about 88% of them singletons. 6% to 8.5% of the sample is taken by the ten largest.

The research as a whole found: The amount of clinical and demographic metadata varied by source and participant and was provided uncurated.

In Seattle, one collaborating source enrolled patients while the infection was active and tracked those patients longitudinally over the course of disease. Each collaborating institution followed its own protocols to collect whole blood in K2EDTA tubes. Collaborator samples were shipped for TCRbeta analysis as frozen whole blood, isolated PBMCs, or DNA extracted from either sample type. The TCR comes from a woman in her seventies with COVID-19, enrolled during active disease. Sequenced: peripheral blood. The sequence joins TRBV29-1 to TRBJ2-5, and possibly TRBD2, on 5 matching bases. CDR3 protein: CSVILNSASTQETQYF. The nucleotide sequence is given as TGCAGCGTCATTTTAAACTCGGCTAGCACACAAGAGACCCAGTACTTC. Reference TRBV29-1 and TRBJ2-5 genes cover what lies past the CDR3, so the full variable domain is SAVISQKPSRDICQRGTSLTIQCQVDSQVTMMFWYRQQPGQSLTLIATANQGSEATYESGFVIDKFPISRPNLTFSTLTVSNMSPEDSSIYLCSVILNSASTQETQYFGPGTRLLVL.